This TCR beta chain came from a study of T cells in Graves' hyperthyroidism and ophthalmopathy. V lost 0 bases and J lost 0; bases outside the gene matches: 4. The CDR3 runs to 17 residues. Germline loops: CDR1 KGHSH, CDR2 LQKENI. TCR beta CDR3 sequences were amplified from RNA transcripts. HTBI primers were used for first-round RT-PCR of the TCR CDR3. TCRdb re-called the multiplex PCR reads through MiXCR, storing one row per CDR3 protein. The sample shows approximately 530,000 distinct CDR3 sequences, less than 20% of them seen only once. With duration under 3 months, ophthalmopathy was active: Clinical Activity Score at least 3, NOSPECS at least 4.

The sequence came from a middle-aged man with Graves' ophthalmopathy. The sample was blood. This chain uses TRBV18 with TRBJ1-2, with 10 bases aligning to TRBD1. The CDR3 DNA reads TGTGCCAGCTCACCACCGGGACAGGGGCCATCTAACTATGGCTACACCTTC. Encoded protein: CASSPPGQGPSNYGYTF.